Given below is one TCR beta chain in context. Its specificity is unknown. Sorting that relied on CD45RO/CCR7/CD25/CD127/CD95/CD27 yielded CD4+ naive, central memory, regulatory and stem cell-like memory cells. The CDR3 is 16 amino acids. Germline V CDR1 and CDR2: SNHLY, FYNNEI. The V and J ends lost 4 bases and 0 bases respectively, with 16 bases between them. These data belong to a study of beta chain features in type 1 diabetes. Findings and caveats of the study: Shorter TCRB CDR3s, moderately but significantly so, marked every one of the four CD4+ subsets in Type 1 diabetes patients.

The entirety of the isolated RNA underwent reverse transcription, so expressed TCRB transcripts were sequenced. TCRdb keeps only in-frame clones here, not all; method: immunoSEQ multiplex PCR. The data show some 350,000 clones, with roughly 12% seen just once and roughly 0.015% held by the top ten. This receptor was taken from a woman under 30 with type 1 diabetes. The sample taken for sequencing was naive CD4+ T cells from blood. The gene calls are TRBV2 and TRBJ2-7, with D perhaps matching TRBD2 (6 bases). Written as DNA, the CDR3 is TGTGCCAGCAGTGGGGATAGCGGATATTCCTCCTACGAGCAGTACTTC. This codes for CASSGDSGYSSYEQYF. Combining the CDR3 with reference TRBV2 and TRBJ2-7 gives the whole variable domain EPEVTQTPSHQVTQMGQEVILRCVPISNHLYFYWYRQILGQKVEFLVSFYNNEISEKSEIFDDQFSVERPDGSNFTLKIRSTKLEDSAMYFCASSGDSGYSSYEQYFGPGTRLTVT.